The 26 T cell receptor beta chains presented below share a single source sample, sequenced in a study of beta chain features in type 1 diabetes (dated by TCRdb to 2016 to 2019). Libraries were constructed by the immunoSEQ multiplex PCR assay. The entire amount of isolated RNA was reverse transcribed using the High Capacity cDNA Reverse Transcription Kit, so the sequenced TCRB transcripts were expressed ones. TCRdb took this table from immuneACCESS and kept in-frame rearrangements with V and J called. Such tables lack part of the clones; where checked against another copy, unresolved V genes explain under half of the gap, and the rest is unexplained. The sample table lists around 300,000 clones, 14% of them with a count of one. 6.7% of the sample belongs to the ten largest clones. Input material: central memory CD4+ T cells from blood. The source of these receptors is a young man in good health.

The CDR3 nucleotides read TGTGCCAGCAGTTACTTTGGAGGGGACACTGAAGCTTTCTTT. This sequence encodes CASSYFGGDTEAFF. The rearrangement joins TRBV6-5 to TRBJ1-1; tentatively, D is TRBD1 (5 bases). Germline assignment: CDR1 MNHEY and CDR2 SVGAGI. Trimming took 1 base from V and 3 from J, leaving 9 bases between them. CDR3 size: 14 residues.

This clone was seen repeatedly, ten times or more. This chain uses TRBV6-5 with TRBJ2-7; 7 bases match TRBD1. V shed 2 bases and J 0 bases; nucleotides not matched to a gene: 4. The CDR3 is 15 residues long. Germline V gives CDR1 MNHEY, CDR2 SVGAGI. The CDR3 coding sequence is TGTGCCAGCAGTTACCGACAGGGTAGCTCCTACGAGCAGTACGTC. This encodes CASSYRQGSSYEQYV.

The chain has TRBV15 and TRBJ2-1; D may be TRBD2 (6 bases). Germline V gene data show CDR1 as LNHNV and CDR2 as YYDKDF (reference sequence). Trimming removed 3 bases from V and 0 bases from J, with 12 bases in between. The length of the CDR3 is 16 residues. This CDR3 is CATSRGNSGSYNEQFF. CDR3 DNA sequence: TGTGCCACCAGCAGGGGAAATAGCGGCTCCTACAATGAGCAGTTCTTC.

This clone was observed many times. This rearrangement joins TRBV9 to TRBJ2-7, with D tentatively TRBD1 (5 bases). The V gene's germline CDR1 is SGDLS and CDR2 YYNGEE. V shed 0 bases and J shed 3 bases, with 19 bases lying between them. CDR3 length equals 17 residues. The CDR3 DNA follows: TGTGCCAGCAGCGTAGACTCAAACCCAAGGGGCGTCTACGAGCAGTACTTC. This encodes CASSVDSNPRGVYEQYF.

The chain employs TRBV5-8 and TRBJ2-1; TRBD2 agrees at 10 bases. The junction had 8 bases not matched to a gene; V was cut back by 4 bases and J by 7 bases. From germline, CDR1 is SGHTS and CDR2 YDEGEE. This CDR3 has 15 residues. The CDR3 is CASSHGGLAKNEQFF. The CDR3 DNA follows: TGTGCCAGCAGCCATGGGGGACTAGCGAAGAATGAGCAGTTCTTC.

This clone was seen a handful of times. This chain joins TRBV18 and TRBJ1-1; D gene uncertain. Germline values: CDR1 KGHSH, CDR2 LQKENI. The CDR3 spans 15 residues. The V gene lost 5 bases and the J gene lost 4 bases, with 17 bases spanning the gap. CDR3 amino acids: CASSSQIGESTEAFF. The CDR3 bases are TGTGCCAGCTCATCACAGATTGGGGAGAGCACTGAAGCTTTCTTT.

The chain joins TRBV5-1 to TRBJ2-4, with 8 bases matching TRBD1. CDR3 length: 16 amino acids. V shed 1 base and J 1 base; nucleotides not matched to a gene: 4. Germline CDR1 is SGHRS and CDR2 is YFSETQ. The CDR3 DNA reads TGCGCCAGCAGCTTGCGGCAGGGGGCGGCCAAAAACATTCAGTACTTC. Translating gives CASSLRQGAAKNIQYF.

The chain is built from TRBV25-1 and TRBJ2-1; 9 bases match TRBD2. Germline CDR1 is MGHDK and CDR2 is SYGVNS. Trimming at V came to 8 bases and at J to 7 bases, leaving 6 bases not matched to a gene. The CDR3 is 13 residues long. This CDR3 is CASAASGVNEQFF. The CDR3 DNA sequence: TGTGCCAGCGCGGCTAGCGGGGTTAATGAGCAGTTCTTC.

The rearrangement joins TRBV5-1 to TRBJ2-3; TRBD1 agrees at 8 bases. This CDR3 contains 15 residues. V lost 5 bases and J lost 2; bases outside the gene matches: 7. The V gene's germline CDR1 is SGHRS and CDR2 YFSETQ. CDR3 sequence reads: CASRQGGHPTDTQYF. The CDR3 coding sequence is TGCGCCAGCAGACAGGGGGGCCATCCCACAGATACGCAGTATTTT.

The table lists this clone with a few counts. The rearrangement uses TRBV19 and TRBJ2-3, with D perhaps TRBD2 (7 bases). Looked up from germline, CDR1 is LNHDA and CDR2 is SQIVND (reference sequence). V was pared by 5 bases and J by 1 base, with 13 bases between. The CDR3 extends over 15 amino acids. CDR3 in amino acids: CASSGGGGRTDTQYF. CDR3 nucleotides: TGTGCCAGTAGTGGGGGGGGCGGACGCACAGATACGCAGTATTTT.

The rearrangement joins TRBV9 to TRBJ2-7; D possibly corresponds to TRBD1 (6 bases). From germline, CDR1 is SGDLS and CDR2 YYNGEE. V lost 0 bases, J lost 6 bases, and 16 bases lay in between. The CDR3 is made up of 15 amino acids. The chain's CDR3 is CASSVGPVTGSEQYF. CDR3 DNA: TGTGCCAGCAGCGTAGGCCCCGTTACAGGGTCCGAGCAGTACTTC.

This clone was detected only a few times. This chain uses TRBV29-1 with TRBJ1-2; TRBD1 matches 9 bases. CDR3 length: 11 residues. CDR1 and CDR2 from the germline V gene are SQVTM and ANQGSEA. V trimming: 7 bases; J trimming: 6 bases; junction bases outside the gene matches: 3. This CDR3 is CSGTGDHGYTF. Written as DNA, the CDR3 is TGCAGCGGGACAGGGGATCATGGCTACACCTTC.

A few counts support this clone. The J gene is TRBJ2-5, the V gene TRBV5-4, with TRBD2 matching over 9 bases. The germline V gene has CDR1 SGHNT and CDR2 YYREEE (reference sequence). V was pared by 0 bases and J by 1 base, with 4 bases of the junction left unmatched. The CDR3 extends over 16 amino acids. CDR3 loop: CASSLVPREGQETQYF. The CDR3 DNA sequence: TGTGCCAGCAGCTTGGTTCCGCGGGAGGGCCAAGAGACCCAGTACTTC.

This clone was counted between two and nine times. The gene calls are TRBV7-8 and TRBJ2-7; the D gene could be TRBD1 or TRBD2 (5 bases each). This CDR3 has 15 residues. V was shortened by 2 bases and J by 3 bases, with 14 bases between the two germline ends. Germline lookup yields CDR1 SGHVS and CDR2 FQNEAQ. CDR3: CASSLRSGAFYEQYV. CDR3 sequence (DNA): TGTGCCAGCAGCTTAAGATCCGGGGCTTTCTACGAGCAGTACGTC.

Notes on this clone: This could be a read error, since a much larger clone is one nucleotide away. The rearrangement uses TRBV11-2 and TRBJ2-5; D remains unclear. The V and J ends lost 4 bases and 4 bases respectively, with 7 bases between them. This CDR3 comprises 12 residues. Per germline, CDR1 SGHAT and CDR2 FQNNGV. The CDR3 nucleotides read TGTGCCAGCAGCTCCTACCCAGAGACCCAGTACTTC. As protein: CASSSYPETQYF.

This clone showed up just a few times. The V gene is TRBV18, the J gene TRBJ1-2; D not certain. The CDR3 spans 13 residues. Germline V gives CDR1 KGHSH, CDR2 LQKENI. V gave up 2 bases and J gave up 8 bases, with 12 bases separating them. CDR3 DNA: TGTGCCAGCTCACCATCCGATCAGTGGGGCTACACCTTC. It encodes CASSPSDQWGYTF.

This clone has just a few counts. This chain connects TRBV5-1 to TRBJ2-1, with a possible D match to TRBD1 (5 bases). The CDR3 totals 14 residues. The germline V gene has CDR1 SGHRS and CDR2 YFSETQ. The ends were cut back, 4 bases at V and 2 bases at J, with 10 bases in the middle. The CDR3 protein is CASSPQGTYNEQFF. The CDR3 bases are TGCGCCAGCAGCCCCCAGGGAACCTACAATGAGCAGTTCTTC.

The chain employs TRBV9 and TRBJ1-2; D remains ambiguous. This CDR3 contains 14 residues. The V gene lost 6 bases and the J gene lost 2 bases, with 14 bases spanning the gap. From germline, CDR1 is SGDLS and CDR2 YYNGEE. CDR3 residues: CASTPAAENYGYTF. The CDR3 DNA sequence: TGTGCCAGCACCCCGGCCGCGGAGAACTATGGCTACACCTTC. Complete variable domain (other parts from reference TRBV9 and TRBJ1-2): DSGVTQTPKHLITATGQRVTLRCSPRSGDLSVYWYQQSLDQGLQFLIQYYNGEERAKGNILERFSAQQFPDLHSELNLSSLELGDSALYFCASTPAAENYGYTFGSGTRLTVV.

This clone was counted between two and nine times. For the CDR3, the DNA is TGTGCCAGCAGCCCGGAAACAGGGGTTGATGAGCAGTTCTTC. Residues: CASSPETGVDEQFF. The chain joins TRBV7-2 to TRBJ2-1; 7 nucleotides line up with TRBD1. J lost 8 bases, V lost 5 bases, and 9 bases had no gene match. CDR3 length: 14 residues. The germline V gene has CDR1 SGHTA and CDR2 FQGNSA.

This clone has more than one count but fewer than ten. The chain couples TRBV7-9 to TRBJ1-1; D is perhaps TRBD1 (6 bases). V lost 2 bases and J lost 8, with 12 bases in between. The germline V gene encodes CDR1 SEHNR and CDR2 FQNEAQ (reference sequence). This CDR3 contains 13 residues. The CDR3 sequence: CASSLTGAGEAFF. DNA for the CDR3: TGTGCCAGCAGCTTAACGGGGGCCGGGGAAGCTTTCTTT.

This clone was seen ten or more times. This rearrangement joins TRBV6-6 to TRBJ1-5, with 8 bases lining up with TRBD1. This CDR3 spans 16 amino acids. Per germline, CDR1 MNHNY and CDR2 SVGAGI (reference sequence). Losses at the gene ends were 5 bases for V and 3 bases for J; bases not matched to a gene: 9. Written as DNA, the CDR3 is TGTGCCAGCAGTCCTGGGACAGGTAGGCCCAATCAGCCCCAGCATTTT. It translates to CASSPGTGRPNQPQHF.

The chain links TRBV19 to TRBJ2-2; no definite D call. Germline V lookup: CDR1 LNHDA, CDR2 SQIVND (reference sequence). The germline V and J ends were trimmed by 3 bases and 1 base, with 9 bases remaining between them. The CDR3 extends over 15 amino acids. This CDR3 is CASSIQRMNTGELFF. CDR3 DNA sequence: TGTGCCAGTAGTATCCAGCGAATGAACACCGGGGAGCTGTTTTTT.

Only a few counts were recorded for this clone. The V and J genes are TRBV5-6 and TRBJ2-3, with 12 bases fitting TRBD2. Per the germline V gene, CDR1 is SGHDT and CDR2 is YYEEEE. V lost 4 bases to trimming and J lost 5 bases; unmatched junction nucleotides: 11. The CDR3 has 17 amino acids. The CDR3 region has the DNA TGTGCCAGCAGCCGCCGCCGACTAGCGGGAGTGGGAGATACGCAGTATTTT. This gives the protein CASSRRRLAGVGDTQYF. Based on the CDR3 plus reference TRBV5-6 and TRBJ2-3, the full variable domain is DAGVTQSPTHLIKTRGQQVTLRCSPKSGHDTVSWYQQALGQGPQFIFQYYEEEERQRGNFPDRFSGHQFPNYSSELNVNALLLGDSALYLCASSRRRLAGVGDTQYFGPGTRLTVL.

This clone was seen ten or more times. This same CDR3 is encoded by further DNA sequences in the sample. The V gene is TRBV5-1, the J gene TRBJ2-1; the D is unclear. Germline CDR1 is SGHRS and CDR2 is YFSETQ. V was shortened by 0 bases and J by 7 bases, with 5 bases between the two germline ends. CDR3 size: 12 residues. This chain's CDR3 is CASSLEGNEQFF. The CDR3 bases are TGCGCCAGCAGCTTGGAGGGAAATGAGCAGTTCTTC.

The chain links TRBV4-3 to TRBJ2-5, with 7 bases fitting TRBD1. Germline values: CDR1 LGHNA, CDR2 YSLEER. The length of the CDR3 is 15 residues. J gave up 5 bases and V 0 bases, and 6 bases lay outside the gene matches. CDR3 in amino acids: CASSQDLGGYETQYF. DNA of the CDR3: TGCGCCAGCAGCCAAGATCTAGGGGGCTACGAGACCCAGTACTTC.

This clone was found a few times. This CDR3 reads CASSTSTGNEGIQYF. CDR3 nucleotide sequence: TGCGCCAGCAGCACCTCGACAGGGAATGAGGGCATTCAGTACTTC. This rearrangement joins TRBV5-1 to TRBJ2-4; 7 bases line up with TRBD1. The germline V gene encodes CDR1 SGHRS and CDR2 YFSETQ. The CDR3 spans 15 residues. Trimming removed 4 bases from V and 9 bases from J; junction bases left unmatched: 13. The full variable domain, completed using reference TRBV5-1 and TRBJ2-4, is KAGVTQTPRYLIKTRGQQVTLSCSPISGHRSVSWYQQTPGQGLQFLFEYFSETQRNKGNFPGRFSGRQFSNSRSEMNVSTLELGDSALYLCASSTSTGNEGIQYFGAGTRLSVL.